The clone carrying this T cell receptor beta chain was found a few times. This record comes from a study of blood T cell repertoires in COVID-19. Study-level background: Some COVID-19 samples were acute and others convalescent; all came from the United States, Italy and Spain. Nucleic acid was either cDNA or gDNA, and it came from T cells, B-cell-depleted T cells, or PBMCs.

The V gene's germline CDR1 is SGHVS and CDR2 FNYEAQ. The CDR3 consists of 17 residues. Losses at the gene ends were 5 bases for V and 1 base for J; bases not matched to a gene: 13. Original processing methods: From reference gene primer amplification, estimates of nucleated cell counts were derived. Sequenced by immunoSEQ multiplex PCR; TCRdb stores in-frame clones only, minus some. The DNA gave D and trimming, while V, J and clone size come from that table. The sample consists of fewer than 200,000 clones, 88% of them appearing once. Material: peripheral blood. This clonotype was sampled from a man aged 60-69 years with acute or convalescent COVID-19. The V and J genes are TRBV7-6 and TRBJ1-1, with 7 bases identical to TRBD1. The CDR3 reads CASSPGLGDSWNTEAFF. The CDR3 nucleotides read TGTGCCAGCAGCCCGGGGCTGGGGGACAGCTGGAACACTGAAGCTTTCTTT. The full variable domain, its missing parts supplied by reference TRBV7-6 and TRBJ1-1, is GAGVSQSPRYKVTKRGQDVALRCDPISGHVSLYWYRQALGQGPEFLTYFNYEAQQDKSGLPNDRFSAERPEGSISTLTIQRTEQRDSAMYRCASSPGLGDSWNTEAFFGQGTRLTVV.